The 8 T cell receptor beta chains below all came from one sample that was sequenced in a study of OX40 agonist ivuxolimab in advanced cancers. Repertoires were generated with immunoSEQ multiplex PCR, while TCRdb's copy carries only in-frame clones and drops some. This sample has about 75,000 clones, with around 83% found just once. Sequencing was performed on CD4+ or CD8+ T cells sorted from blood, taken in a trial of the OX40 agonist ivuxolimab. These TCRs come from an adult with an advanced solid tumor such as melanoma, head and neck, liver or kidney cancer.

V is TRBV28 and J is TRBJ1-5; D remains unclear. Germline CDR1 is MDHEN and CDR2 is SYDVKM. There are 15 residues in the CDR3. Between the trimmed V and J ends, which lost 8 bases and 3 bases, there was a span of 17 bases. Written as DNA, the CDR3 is TGTGCCAGCCTCTATTCGGGCGGCATCAATCAGCCCCAGCATTTT. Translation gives CASLYSGGINQPQHF.

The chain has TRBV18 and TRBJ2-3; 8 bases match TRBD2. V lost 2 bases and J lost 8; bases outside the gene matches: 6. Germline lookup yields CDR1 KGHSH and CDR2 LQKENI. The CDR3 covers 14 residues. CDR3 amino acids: CASSPGASGSTQYF. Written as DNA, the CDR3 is TGTGCCAGCTCACCAGGCGCCAGCGGGAGTACGCAGTATTTT.

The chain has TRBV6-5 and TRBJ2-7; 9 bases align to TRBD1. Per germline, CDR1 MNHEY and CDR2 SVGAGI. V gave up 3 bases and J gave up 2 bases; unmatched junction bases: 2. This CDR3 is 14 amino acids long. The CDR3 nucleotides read TGTGCCAGCAGTTATGGGACAGGGACCTACGAGCAGTACTTC. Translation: CASSYGTGTYEQYF.

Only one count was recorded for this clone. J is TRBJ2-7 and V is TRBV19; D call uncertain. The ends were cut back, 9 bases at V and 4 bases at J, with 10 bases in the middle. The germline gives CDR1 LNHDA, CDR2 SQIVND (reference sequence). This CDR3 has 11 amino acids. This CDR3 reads CASSSLYEQYF. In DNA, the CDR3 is TGTGCCAGCAGCTCATTATACGAGCAGTACTTC.

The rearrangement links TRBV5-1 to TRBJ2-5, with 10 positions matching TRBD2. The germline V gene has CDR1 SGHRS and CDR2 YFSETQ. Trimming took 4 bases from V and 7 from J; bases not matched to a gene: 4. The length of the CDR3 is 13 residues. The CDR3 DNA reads TGCGCCAGCAGCCCAAGCGGGGGGGGGACCCAGTACTTC. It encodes CASSPSGGGTQYF.

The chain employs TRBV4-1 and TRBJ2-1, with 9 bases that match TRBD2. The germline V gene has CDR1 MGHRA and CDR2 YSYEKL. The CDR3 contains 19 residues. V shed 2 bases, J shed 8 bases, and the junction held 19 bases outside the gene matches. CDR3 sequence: CASSQRAAERGVLKYEQFF. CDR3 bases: TGCGCCAGCAGCCAACGGGCCGCGGAGCGGGGGGTACTTAAATATGAGCAGTTCTTC.

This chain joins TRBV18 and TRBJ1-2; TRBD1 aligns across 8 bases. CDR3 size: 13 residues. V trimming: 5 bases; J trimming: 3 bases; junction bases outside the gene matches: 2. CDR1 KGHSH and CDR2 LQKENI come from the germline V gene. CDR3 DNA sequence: TGTGCCAGCTCATCGACAGGGGACTATGGCTACACCTTC. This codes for CASSSTGDYGYTF.

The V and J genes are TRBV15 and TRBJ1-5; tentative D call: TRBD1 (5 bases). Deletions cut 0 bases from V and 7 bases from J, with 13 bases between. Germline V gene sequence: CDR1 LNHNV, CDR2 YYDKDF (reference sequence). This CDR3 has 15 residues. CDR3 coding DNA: TGTGCCACCAGCAGAGACAGGGTAACAGAGCAGCCCCAGCATTTT. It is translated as CATSRDRVTEQPQHF.